The 5 T cell receptor beta chains reported below all come from one sample, sequenced in a study of blood T cell repertoires in COVID-19. Measured with immunoSEQ multiplex PCR; TCRdb has only the in-frame clones, and not every one. The repertoire holds about 220,000 clones, with around 82% as singletons. The sample consisted of peripheral blood. The source of these receptors is a middle-aged woman with active or convalescent COVID-19.

V and J are TRBV27 and TRBJ2-3; TRBD1 aligns across 8 bases. Germline V gene sequence: CDR1 MNHEY, CDR2 SMNVEV (reference sequence). After removal of 7 bases from V and 7 bases from J, the junction contained 13 bases not matched to a gene. The CDR3 loop spans 15 amino acids. CDR3 in amino acids: CASTPQGAGYNTQYF. The CDR3 region has the DNA TGTGCCAGCACACCCCAGGGGGCGGGTTATAATACGCAGTATTTT.

This sequence joins TRBV7-9 and TRBJ1-4; tentative D call: TRBD1 (5 bases). The CDR3 is made up of 13 amino acids. CDR1 is SEHNR and CDR2 is FQNEAQ in the germline V gene (reference sequence). V was trimmed by 3 bases and J by 8 bases, leaving 10 bases between them. The CDR3 protein is CASSFSGGEKLFF. The CDR3 region has the DNA TGTGCCAGCAGCTTTTCCGGGGGAGAAAAACTGTTTTTT.

The chain carries TRBV7-9 and TRBJ2-3; 7 nucleotides line up with TRBD1. Trimming took 3 bases from V and 0 from J; bases not matched to a gene: 3. CDR1 is SEHNR and CDR2 is FQNEAQ in the germline V gene (reference sequence). The CDR3 covers 15 residues. The CDR3 reads CASSLLGQSTDTQYF. The CDR3 region has the DNA TGTGCCAGCAGCTTGCTGGGACAGAGCACAGATACGCAGTATTTT.

This clone was found a few times. The chain recombines TRBV7-3 with TRBJ2-7, with D possibly TRBD1 on 6 matching bases. Germline V lookup: CDR1 SGHTA, CDR2 FQGTGA. Trimming stripped 5 bases from V and 4 bases from J, with 27 bases between. This CDR3 has 18 amino acids. CDR3 coding DNA: TGTGCCAGCAGCCAGACAGGTTCCGGGGCGACCCTTCCTTACGAGCAGTACTTC. Translated, it gives CASSQTGSGATLPYEQYF.

V and J are TRBV19 and TRBJ1-3; D is possibly TRBD1 (6 bases). The V gene's germline CDR1 is LNHDA and CDR2 SQIVND (reference sequence). This CDR3 is built from 14 residues. V lost 8 bases and J lost 2, with 13 bases in between. The CDR3 sequence is CASRQGIPGNTIYF. As DNA, the CDR3 is TGTGCCAGTCGTCAGGGGATCCCTGGAAACACCATATATTTT.